This T cell receptor beta chain was retrieved from a study of T cells in Graves' hyperthyroidism and ophthalmopathy. RNA transcripts served as the template for amplifying TCR beta CDR3 regions. During a first-round RT-PCR of the TCR CDR3, the HTBI primer set was used. TCRdb passed the multiplex PCR reads through MiXCR, listing each CDR3 protein once. The sample consists of over 150,000 distinct CDR3 sequences, roughly 17% of them appearing once. The CDR3 is made up of 14 amino acids. The V end was cut by 4 bases, the J end by 2 bases, with 11 bases between. Germline CDR1 is KGHSH and CDR2 is LQKENI. This clonotype showed up just a few times.

Specimen: blood. V gene TRBV18 combines with J gene TRBJ1-2; D call uncertain. The sequence was obtained from a woman in her forties or fifties with Graves' hyperthyroidism. The CDR3 here is CASSLNGENYGYTF. The CDR3 DNA reads as TGTGCCAGCTCACTGAATGGAGAAAACTATGGCTACACCTTC.